The 27 T cell receptor beta chains given below trace back to one sample, sequenced in a study of cytomegalovirus exposure and HLA in healthy donors. PCR employed 60 Vbeta and 13 Jbeta primers. Sequencing used immunoSEQ multiplex PCR; TCRdb keeps in-frame clones, though not all of them. The table lists about 170,000 clones, approximately 81% of them singletons. The sample comprised PBMCs. The receptors were sampled from a male donor in good health and CMV-seronegative.

This rearrangement joins TRBV18 to TRBJ2-1; 8 positions match TRBD2. V gave up 10 bases and J gave up 8 bases; unmatched junction bases: 16. The CDR3 has 15 amino acids. Germline CDR1 and CDR2: KGHSH and LQKENI. The chain's CDR3 is CATQQREIAGHEQFF. In DNA, the CDR3 is TGTGCCACCCAACAGAGGGAAATAGCGGGACATGAGCAGTTCTTC.

The chain combines TRBV6-1 with TRBJ2-2; possible D gene TRBD1, 6 bases. V was cut by 6 bases and J by 1 base, with 12 bases left in between. The CDR3 is 15 residues long. Germline V gives CDR1 MNHNS, CDR2 SASEGT. Here the CDR3 DNA reads TGTGCCAGCAGATCTTGGGACAAGAACACCGGGGAGCTGTTTTTT. Protein sequence: CASRSWDKNTGELFF.

This rearrangement joins TRBV5-1 to TRBJ2-7; 8 bases align to TRBD1. Trimming took 0 bases from V and 0 from J; bases not matched to a gene: 2. CDR1 and CDR2 (germline): SGHRS, YFSETQ. This CDR3 has 15 amino acids. The CDR3 DNA reads TGCGCCAGCAGCTTGGCCACAGGGGGCTCCTACGAGCAGTACTTC. It specifies CASSLATGGSYEQYF.

This clone has a handful of counts. This chain links TRBV7-3 with TRBJ1-1; 7 bases align to TRBD1. The CDR3 covers 15 residues. The germline CDR1 and CDR2 sequences are SGHTA and FQGTGA. The V gene end was trimmed by 5 bases and the J gene end by 4 bases; junction bases not matched to a gene: 10. In DNA, the CDR3 is TGTGCCAGCAGCACGACCACAGGGGCGGCCACTGAAGCTTTCTTT. This translates into CASSTTTGAATEAFF.

This clone was observed a few times. The rearrangement uses TRBV4-1 and TRBJ2-5; unclear D gene. V lost 2 bases to trimming and J lost 0 bases, with 13 bases between them. The V gene's germline CDR1 is MGHRA and CDR2 YSYEKL. The length of the CDR3 is 16 residues. This CDR3 reads CASSQRVLSYQETQYF. CDR3 DNA: TGCGCCAGCAGCCAACGAGTACTCTCGTACCAAGAGACCCAGTACTTC.

The CDR3 region has the DNA TGTGCCAGCAGCCGTGGAGGGGCTACGAACACCGGGGAGCTGTTTTTT. It encodes CASSRGGATNTGELFF. This rearrangement joins TRBV6-6 to TRBJ2-2; D may be TRBD2 (6 bases). Between the trimmed V and J ends, which lost 6 bases and 0 bases, there was a span of 14 bases. The germline gives CDR1 MNHNY, CDR2 SVGAGI (reference sequence). The CDR3 is 16 residues long.

V is TRBV19 and J is TRBJ1-1; weak D call: TRBD1 (6 bases). Trimming removed 5 bases from V and 7 bases from J, with 17 bases in between. The CDR3 length is 14 residues. Germline V gene data show CDR1 as LNHDA and CDR2 as SQIVND (reference sequence). CDR3 nucleotides: TGTGCCAGTAGTCCCCGGGGGGCCCAGCTTGAAGCTTTCTTT. The encoded protein is CASSPRGAQLEAFF.

The chain combines TRBV7-6 with TRBJ2-5; TRBD2 matches 7 bases. The CDR3 loop spans 13 amino acids. The V and J ends lost 3 bases and 3 bases, in that order; junction bases with no gene match: 1. Per the germline V gene, CDR1 is SGHVS and CDR2 is FNYEAQ. The CDR3 sequence is CASSLGGEETQYF. DNA of the CDR3: TGTGCCAGCAGCTTGGGGGGGGAAGAGACCCAGTACTTC.

The rearrangement uses TRBV11-2 and TRBJ1-5; no reliable D call. V gave up 5 bases and J gave up 6 bases, with 11 bases separating them. CDR1 SGHAT and CDR2 FQNNGV come from the germline V gene. The CDR3 covers 13 residues. Here the CDR3 DNA reads TGTGCCAGCAGCACAGAACCAGGTCAGCCCCAGCATTTT. Protein: CASSTEPGQPQHF.

This clone turned up a few times. The chain couples TRBV7-3 to TRBJ2-1; TRBD1 might be the D (5 bases). The CDR3 is made up of 15 amino acids. V dropped 4 bases and J dropped 2 bases, with 12 bases sitting between them. Per germline, CDR1 SGHTA and CDR2 FQGTGA. CDR3 loop: CASSSNRPPYNEQFF. CDR3 in DNA: TGTGCCAGCAGCTCCAACAGGCCTCCCTACAATGAGCAGTTCTTC.

The chain joins TRBV30 to TRBJ2-2, with no clear D. This CDR3 spans 12 amino acids. Trimming removed 6 bases at V and 4 bases at J, with 9 bases between. Germline-derived CDR1 and CDR2 are GTSNPN and SVGIG (reference sequence). Written as DNA, the CDR3 is TGTGCCTGCCATACGAGCACCGGGGAGCTGTTTTTT. This codes for CACHTSTGELFF.

This clone has a single count. This chain links TRBV6-5 with TRBJ2-3; 9 bases are shared with TRBD2. This CDR3 region has 15 residues. CDR1 and CDR2 from the germline V gene are MNHEY and SVGAGI. The V and J ends lost 6 bases and 6 bases, in that order; junction bases with no gene match: 10. The DNA for the CDR3 is TGTGCCAGCAGCCCGGGCGGGGGGGCCATGGATACGCAGTATTTT. It is translated as CASSPGGGAMDTQYF.

The chain combines TRBV7-2 with TRBJ2-3; 13 positions agree with TRBD2. Germline CDR1 is SGHTA and CDR2 is FQGNSA. This CDR3 contains 17 residues. V trimming: 5 bases; J trimming: 1 base; junction bases outside the gene matches: 6. DNA of the CDR3: TGTGCCAGCAGCCTAACTAGCGGGAGGGCTGGCACAGATACGCAGTATTTT. Translated, it gives CASSLTSGRAGTDTQYF.

The chain combines TRBV7-2 with TRBJ2-7; D is perhaps TRBD2 (5 bases). Deletions cut 1 base from V and 6 bases from J, with 16 bases between. This CDR3 contains 15 residues. CDR1 is SGHTA and CDR2 is FQGNSA in the germline V gene. In nucleotides, the CDR3 is TGTGCCAGCAGCTTAGTCATGGGAGTTCCTGCCGAGCAGTACTTC. This sequence encodes CASSLVMGVPAEQYF.

The chain has TRBV19 and TRBJ2-2; D remains ambiguous. The V gene's germline CDR1 is LNHDA and CDR2 SQIVND (reference sequence). Deletions cut 5 bases from V and 6 bases from J, with 10 bases between. This CDR3 region has 13 residues. This CDR3 reads CASSYISSGELFF. The CDR3 bases are TGTGCCAGTAGTTACATATCGTCCGGGGAGCTGTTTTTT.

The chain combines TRBV2 with TRBJ2-5; 8 nucleotides line up with TRBD2. The tail of the sequence fits TRBJ2-7 better, so the J call may be wrong. There are 16 residues in the CDR3. Germline V gives CDR1 SNHLY, CDR2 FYNNEI. The CDR3 nucleotides read TGTGCCAGCAGCGTACCCGAGACTAGCGTATGGTACGAGCAGTACTTC. Encoded protein: CASSVPETSVWYEQYF.

The J gene is TRBJ2-5, the V gene TRBV29-1; the D gene is possibly TRBD1 (5 bases). Trimming removed 1 base at V and 1 base at J, with 16 bases between. The CDR3 length is 16 residues. Per germline, CDR1 SQVTM and CDR2 ANQGSEA. In nucleotides, the CDR3 is TGCAGCGTTGAAGCCCCTCTCAGGACACCCCAAGAGACCCAGTACTTC. Translating it yields CSVEAPLRTPQETQYF.

This clone was counted between two and nine times. The chain combines TRBV15 with TRBJ2-3; D might be TRBD1 (5 bases). Germline V gives CDR1 LNHNV, CDR2 YYDKDF (reference sequence). The CDR3 is made up of 14 amino acids. The V and J ends lost 3 bases and 2 bases respectively, with 9 bases between them. CDR3 nucleotides: TGTGCCACCAGCAGGACAGTAAACACAGATACGCAGTATTTT. Protein: CATSRTVNTDTQYF.

The CDR3 sequence: CASRGQGFGQPQHF. The CDR3, as DNA: TGTGCCAGTAGGGGACAGGGATTTGGTCAGCCCCAGCATTTT. The gene calls are TRBV19 and TRBJ1-5; 9 bases line up with TRBD1. The CDR3 runs to 14 residues. V gave up 6 bases and J gave up 6 bases; unmatched junction bases: 6. Germline CDR1 LNHDA, CDR2 SQIVND (reference sequence).

The CDR3 loop reads CASSQDFFVDTQYF. DNA for the CDR3: TGCGCCAGCAGCCAAGATTTCTTCGTAGATACGCAGTATTTT. The chain is built from TRBV4-1 and TRBJ2-3, with D unresolved. The CDR3 spans 14 residues. Germline V gene lookup returns CDR1 MGHRA and CDR2 YSYEKL. The V end lost 0 bases, the J end lost 5 bases, and 9 bases lay between the germline ends.

The CDR3 loop is CASSSNEWSSYNSPLHF. The CDR3 region has the DNA TGTGCCAGCAGCTCAAACGAGTGGAGCTCCTATAATTCACCCCTCCACTTT. This chain joins TRBV5-6 and TRBJ1-6, with D unresolved. Trimming removed 3 bases at V and 0 bases at J, with 13 bases between. This CDR3 region has 17 residues. CDR1 SGHDT and CDR2 YYEEEE come from the germline V gene.

V gene TRBV5-4 combines with J gene TRBJ2-1; a possible D gene is TRBD2 (5 bases). The CDR3 is 12 amino acids. V shed 2 bases and J shed 6 bases, with 6 bases lying between them. Germline loops: CDR1 SGHNT, CDR2 YYREEE (reference sequence). CDR3 in DNA: TGTGCCAGCAGCTTAGCGGTCAATGAGCAGTTCTTC. Its protein product is CASSLAVNEQFF.

The chain couples TRBV19 to TRBJ1-2; 8 bases fit TRBD1. V lost 3 bases to trimming and J lost 3 bases; unmatched junction nucleotides: 6. Looked up from germline, CDR1 is LNHDA and CDR2 is SQIVND (reference sequence). The CDR3 has 15 amino acids. CDR3 loop: CASSIAGGADYGYTF. The CDR3 bases are TGTGCCAGTAGTATTGCAGGGGGCGCGGACTATGGCTACACCTTC.

The rearrangement joins TRBV9 to TRBJ1-6; the match to TRBD1 covers 7 bases. V was pared by 4 bases and J by 8 bases, with 18 bases of the junction left unmatched. Germline CDR1 SGDLS, CDR2 YYNGEE. The CDR3 extends over 18 amino acids. As DNA, the CDR3 is TGTGCCAGCAGCCCCAAGGGTGACAGGGTAGGATTTTATTCACCCCTCCACTTT. Encoded protein: CASSPKGDRVGFYSPLHF.

This clone occurred a few times. This chain connects TRBV27 to TRBJ2-7; 10 positions match TRBD1. The V gene end was trimmed by 6 bases and the J gene end by 6 bases; junction bases not matched to a gene: 11. The CDR3 length is 15 residues. CDR1 MNHEY and CDR2 SMNVEV come from the germline V gene (reference sequence). The CDR3 spells CASRWGQGKSLEQYF. The CDR3 DNA follows: TGTGCCAGCAGGTGGGGACAGGGGAAGTCCCTCGAGCAGTACTTC.

The J gene is TRBJ2-1, the V gene TRBV5-1, with TRBD2 matching over 9 bases. The CDR3 is made up of 16 amino acids. V shed 0 bases and J 5 bases; nucleotides not matched to a gene: 6. CDR1 is SGHRS, CDR2 YFSETQ, per germline. The CDR3 loop reads CASSLAGRGGDNEQFF. CDR3 sequence (DNA): TGCGCCAGCAGCTTGGCTGGGCGGGGGGGAGACAATGAGCAGTTCTTC.

The chain links TRBV2 to TRBJ1-2; 7 bases agree with TRBD1. The CDR3 extends over 12 amino acids. Unmatched junction bases numbered 5, after V lost 6 bases and J lost 7 bases. In germline, CDR1 is SNHLY, CDR2 FYNNEI. DNA for the CDR3: TGTGCCAGCAGCGCTGACAGGGCTGGCTACACCTTC. Its translation is CASSADRAGYTF.